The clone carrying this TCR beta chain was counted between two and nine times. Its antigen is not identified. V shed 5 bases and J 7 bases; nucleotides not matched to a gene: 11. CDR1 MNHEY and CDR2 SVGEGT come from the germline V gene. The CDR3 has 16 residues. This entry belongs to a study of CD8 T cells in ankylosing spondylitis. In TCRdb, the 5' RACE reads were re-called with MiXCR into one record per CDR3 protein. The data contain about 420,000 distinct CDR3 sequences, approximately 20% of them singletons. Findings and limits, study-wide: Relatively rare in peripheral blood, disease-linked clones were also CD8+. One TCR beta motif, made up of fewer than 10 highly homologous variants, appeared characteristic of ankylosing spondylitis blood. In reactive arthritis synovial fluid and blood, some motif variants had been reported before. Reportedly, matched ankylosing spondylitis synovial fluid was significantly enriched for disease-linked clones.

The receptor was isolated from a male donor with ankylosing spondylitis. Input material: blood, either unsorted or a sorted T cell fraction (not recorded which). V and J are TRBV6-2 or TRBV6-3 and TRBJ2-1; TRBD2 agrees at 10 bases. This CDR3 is CASSTFLAGVMNEQFF. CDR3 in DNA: TGTGCCAGCAGTACCTTTCTAGCGGGAGTGATGAATGAGCAGTTCTTC.